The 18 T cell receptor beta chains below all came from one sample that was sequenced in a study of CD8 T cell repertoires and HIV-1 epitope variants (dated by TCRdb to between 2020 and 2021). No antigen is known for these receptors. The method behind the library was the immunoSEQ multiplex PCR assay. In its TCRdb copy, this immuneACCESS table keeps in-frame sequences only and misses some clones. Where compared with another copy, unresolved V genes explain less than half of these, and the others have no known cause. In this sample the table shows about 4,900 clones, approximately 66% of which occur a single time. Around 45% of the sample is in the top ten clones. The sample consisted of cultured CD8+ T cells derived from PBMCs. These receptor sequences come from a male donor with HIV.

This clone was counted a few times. Written as DNA, the CDR3 is TGCGCCAGCAGCTTGGGGTACGAGCAGTACTTC. Protein product: CASSLGYEQYF. V usage is TRBV5-1 and J usage is TRBJ2-7, with unresolved D. V dropped 0 bases and J dropped 4 bases, with 2 bases sitting between them. Germline-derived CDR1 and CDR2 are SGHRS and YFSETQ. The CDR3 sequence is 11 residues long.

CDR3 in DNA: TGTGCCAGCAGTTACTCGACAAGCGTTAGCCACAATGAGCAGTTCTTC. Translating it yields CASSYSTSVSHNEQFF. The V gene is TRBV6-5, the J gene TRBJ2-1; D ambiguous. CDR1 and CDR2 (germline): MNHEY, SVGAGI. The CDR3 runs to 16 residues. V lost 0 bases to trimming and J lost 5 bases, with 14 bases between them.

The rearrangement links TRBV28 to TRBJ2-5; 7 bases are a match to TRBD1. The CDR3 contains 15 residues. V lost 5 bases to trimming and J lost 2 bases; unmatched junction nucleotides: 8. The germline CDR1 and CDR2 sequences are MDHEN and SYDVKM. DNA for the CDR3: TGTGCCAGCAGTCCGACGACAGGGATTCAAGAGACCCAGTACTTC. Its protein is CASSPTTGIQETQYF.

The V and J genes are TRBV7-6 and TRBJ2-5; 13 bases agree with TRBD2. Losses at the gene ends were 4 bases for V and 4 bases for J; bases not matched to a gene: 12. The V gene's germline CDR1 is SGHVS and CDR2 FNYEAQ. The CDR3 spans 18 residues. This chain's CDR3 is CASSYLPGGLAGSETQYF. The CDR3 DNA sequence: TGTGCCAGCAGCTACTTACCGGGGGGACTAGCGGGGTCAGAGACCCAGTACTTC. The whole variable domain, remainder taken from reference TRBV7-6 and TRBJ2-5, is GAGVSQSPRYKVTKRGQDVALRCDPISGHVSLYWYRQALGQGPEFLTYFNYEAQQDKSGLPNDRFSAERPEGSISTLTIQRTEQRDSAMYRCASSYLPGGLAGSETQYFGPGTRLLVL.

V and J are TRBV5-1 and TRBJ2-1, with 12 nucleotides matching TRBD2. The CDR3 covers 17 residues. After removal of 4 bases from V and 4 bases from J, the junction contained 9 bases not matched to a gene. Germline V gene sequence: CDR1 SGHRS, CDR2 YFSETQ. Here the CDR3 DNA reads TGCGCCAGCAGCCCCATACTAGCGGGAGGCCGATACAATGAGCAGTTCTTC. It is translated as CASSPILAGGRYNEQFF.

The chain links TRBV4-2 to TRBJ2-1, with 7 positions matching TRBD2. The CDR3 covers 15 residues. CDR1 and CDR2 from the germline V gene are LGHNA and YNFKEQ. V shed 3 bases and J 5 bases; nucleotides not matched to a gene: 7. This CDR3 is CASSHLVGGDNEQFF. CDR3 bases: TGTGCCAGCAGCCACCTAGTTGGGGGGGACAATGAGCAGTTCTTC.

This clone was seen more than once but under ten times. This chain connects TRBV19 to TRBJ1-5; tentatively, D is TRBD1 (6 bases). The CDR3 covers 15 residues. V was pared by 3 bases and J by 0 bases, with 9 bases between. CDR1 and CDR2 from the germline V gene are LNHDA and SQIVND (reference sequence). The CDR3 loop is CASSIGGLSNQPQHF. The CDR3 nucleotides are TGTGCCAGTAGTATCGGGGGCCTTAGCAATCAGCCCCAGCATTTT. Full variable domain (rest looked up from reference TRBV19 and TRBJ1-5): DGGITQSPKYLFRKEGQNVTLSCEQNLNHDAMYWYRQDPGQGLRLIYYSQIVNDFQKGDIAEGYSVSREKKESFPLTVTSAQKNPTAFYLCASSIGGLSNQPQHFGDGTRLSIL.

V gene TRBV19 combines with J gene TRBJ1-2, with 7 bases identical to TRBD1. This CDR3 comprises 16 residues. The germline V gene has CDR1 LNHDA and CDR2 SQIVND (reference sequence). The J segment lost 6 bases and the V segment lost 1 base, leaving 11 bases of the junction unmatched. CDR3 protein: CASSIGGGGARNGYTF. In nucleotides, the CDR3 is TGTGCCAGTAGTATAGGAGGAGGGGGCGCGAGGAATGGCTACACCTTC.

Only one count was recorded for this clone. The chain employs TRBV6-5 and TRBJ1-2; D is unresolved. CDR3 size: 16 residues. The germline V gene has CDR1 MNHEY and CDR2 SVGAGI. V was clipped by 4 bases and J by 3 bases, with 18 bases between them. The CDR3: CASSSRAGEWDYGYTF. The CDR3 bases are TGTGCCAGCAGTTCCCGGGCAGGAGAGTGGGACTATGGCTACACCTTC.

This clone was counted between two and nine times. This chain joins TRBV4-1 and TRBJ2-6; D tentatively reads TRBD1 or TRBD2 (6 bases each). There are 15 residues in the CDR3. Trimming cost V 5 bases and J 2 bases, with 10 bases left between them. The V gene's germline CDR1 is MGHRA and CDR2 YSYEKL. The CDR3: CASSEGGAGANVLTF. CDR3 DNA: TGCGCCAGCAGCGAGGGGGGCGCTGGGGCCAACGTCCTGACTTTC.

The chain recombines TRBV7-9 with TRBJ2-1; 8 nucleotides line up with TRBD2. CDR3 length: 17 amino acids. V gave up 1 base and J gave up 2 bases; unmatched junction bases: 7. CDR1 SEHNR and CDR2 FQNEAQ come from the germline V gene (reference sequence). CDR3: CASSLEFQRGTYNEQFF. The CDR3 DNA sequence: TGTGCCAGCAGCTTAGAATTCCAGCGGGGGACCTACAATGAGCAGTTCTTC. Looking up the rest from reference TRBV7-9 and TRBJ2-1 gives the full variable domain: DTGVSQNPRHKITKRGQNVTFRCDPISEHNRLYWYRQTLGQGPEFLTYFQNEAQLEKSRLLSDRFSAERPKGSFSTLEIQRTEQGDSAMYLCASSLEFQRGTYNEQFFGPGTRLTVL.

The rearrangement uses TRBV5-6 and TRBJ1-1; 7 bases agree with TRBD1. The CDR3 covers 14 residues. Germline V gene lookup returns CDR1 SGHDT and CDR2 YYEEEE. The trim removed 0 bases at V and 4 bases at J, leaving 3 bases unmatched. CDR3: CASSLGTGFTEAFF. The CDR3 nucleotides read TGTGCCAGCAGCTTGGGGACAGGCTTCACTGAAGCTTTCTTT. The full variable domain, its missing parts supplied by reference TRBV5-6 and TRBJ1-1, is DAGVTQSPTHLIKTRGQQVTLRCSPKSGHDTVSWYQQALGQGPQFIFQYYEEEERQRGNFPDRFSGHQFPNYSSELNVNALLLGDSALYLCASSLGTGFTEAFFGQGTRLTVV.

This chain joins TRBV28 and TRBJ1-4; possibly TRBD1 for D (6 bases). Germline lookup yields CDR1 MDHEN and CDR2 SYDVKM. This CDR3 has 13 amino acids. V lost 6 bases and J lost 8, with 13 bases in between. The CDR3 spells CASSPSGGEKLFF. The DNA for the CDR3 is TGTGCCAGCAGCCCTTCCGGGGGCGAAAAACTGTTTTTT.

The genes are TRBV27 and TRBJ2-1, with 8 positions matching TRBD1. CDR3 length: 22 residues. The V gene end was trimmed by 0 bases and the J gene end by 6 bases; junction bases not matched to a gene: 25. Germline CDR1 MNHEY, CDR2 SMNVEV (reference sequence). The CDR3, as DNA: TGTGCCAGCAGTTTATCCGCGGAGGGGACAGGCCATACGGGACGTCTGGGCAATGAGCAGTTCTTC. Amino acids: CASSLSAEGTGHTGRLGNEQFF.

The CDR3 sequence is CASSVTLWTGVAGELFF. CDR3 coding DNA: TGTGCCAGCAGCGTAACTCTATGGACAGGGGTGGCCGGGGAGCTGTTTTTT. The chain has TRBV9 and TRBJ2-2, with 9 bases fitting TRBD1. Trimming at V came to 1 base and at J to 6 bases, leaving 10 bases not matched to a gene. The V gene's germline CDR1 is SGDLS and CDR2 YYNGEE. The CDR3 is 17 residues long. Full variable domain (missing parts from reference TRBV9 and TRBJ2-2): DSGVTQTPKHLITATGQRVTLRCSPRSGDLSVYWYQQSLDQGLQFLIQYYNGEERAKGNILERFSAQQFPDLHSELNLSSLELGDSALYFCASSVTLWTGVAGELFFGEGSRLTVL.

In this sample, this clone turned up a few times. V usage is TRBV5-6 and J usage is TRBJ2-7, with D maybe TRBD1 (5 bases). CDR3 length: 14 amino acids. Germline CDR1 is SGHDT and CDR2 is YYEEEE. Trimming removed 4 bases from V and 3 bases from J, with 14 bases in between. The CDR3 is CASSPPDTNYEQYF. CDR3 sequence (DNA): TGTGCCAGCAGCCCGCCGGACACCAACTACGAGCAGTACTTC.

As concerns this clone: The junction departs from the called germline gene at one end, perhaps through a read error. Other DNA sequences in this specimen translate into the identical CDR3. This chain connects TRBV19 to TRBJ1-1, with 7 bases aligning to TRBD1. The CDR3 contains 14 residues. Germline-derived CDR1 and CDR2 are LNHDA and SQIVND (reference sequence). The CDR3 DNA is TGTGCCAGTAGTATCGGCAGGGGGGACACTGAGGCTTTCTTT. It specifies CASSIGRGDTEAFF.

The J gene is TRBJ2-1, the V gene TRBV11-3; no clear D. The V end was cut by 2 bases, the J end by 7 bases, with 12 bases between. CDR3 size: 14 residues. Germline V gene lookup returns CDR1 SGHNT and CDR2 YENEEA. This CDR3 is CASSLWQNPNEQFF. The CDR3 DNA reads TGTGCCAGCAGCTTATGGCAGAACCCTAATGAGCAGTTCTTC.